The present T cell receptor (beta chain) was sequenced within a study of shared clonotypes between healthy human individuals. CDR1 and CDR2 (germline): MNHNY, SVGAGI (reference sequence). V gave up 2 bases and J gave up 5 bases, with 4 bases separating them. The CDR3 is made up of 12 amino acids. Broader study findings: Between a few donors, naive CD4 clonotypes were shared at a level of around 4.9%. Among donors, the sharing of clonotypes was expected to be influenced by sequencing depth.

Using immunoSEQ multiplex PCR, the repertoire was profiled, and TCRdb retains in-frame clones only, with some absent. This table holds about 980,000 clones, 76% found once. Caucasian adults residing in Nashville, Tennessee made up all the donors. This clone was detected only a few times. The antigen is not known. Sequencing was carried out using memory CD4+ T cells sorted from blood. The sample's subset: CD45RA-negative fraction. The clonotype was recovered from a man younger than 30 in good health. The chain joins TRBV6-6 to TRBJ2-1; D ambiguous. CDR3 coding DNA: TGTGCCAGCAGTTACAGGGACAATGAGCAGTTCTTC. Its translation: CASSYRDNEQFF.